What follows describes a single T cell receptor beta chain. The data were produced by immunoSEQ multiplex PCR, yet TCRdb's version contains in-frame clones alone and is incomplete. The profile covers approximately 300,000 clones, with 90% appearing a single time and around 2.5% taken by the ten largest. The data were taken from a study of blood T cell repertoires in COVID-19. The CDR3 contains 14 residues. Trimming took 3 bases from V and 11 from J; bases not matched to a gene: 10. Germline CDR1 SEHNR, CDR2 FQNEAQ (reference sequence). V usage is TRBV7-9 and J usage is TRBJ2-1; TRBD2 agrees at 7 bases. The sequencing input was PBMCs or T cells enriched from blood (not recorded which). This receptor was obtained from a man in his fifties or sixties who had recovered from COVID-19. The CDR3 DNA reads as TGTGCCAGCAGCTTGGAGCGGGACGCCCCTAAGCAGTTCTTC. Its protein product is CASSLERDAPKQFF.